A single sample gave rise to the 10 T cell receptor beta chains below, sequenced in a study of blood T cell repertoires in COVID-19. Profiling relied on immunoSEQ multiplex PCR, and the TCRdb table lists in-frame clones only, not all of them. The table shows 200,000 or so clones, with 80% to 90% occurring only once. Source material: peripheral blood. These receptor sequences come from a man in his 60s with acute or convalescent COVID-19.

Turning to this clone: This specimen includes other DNA sequences encoding the same CDR3. The rearrangement uses TRBV5-6 and TRBJ2-5, with D unresolved. Germline CDR1 SGHDT, CDR2 YYEEEE. This CDR3 contains 11 residues. V lost 1 base to trimming and J lost 4 bases, with 2 bases between them. The CDR3 loop is CASSLRETQYF. CDR3 bases: TGTGCCAGCAGCTTGCGAGAGACCCAGTACTTC.

The chain is built from TRBV29-1 and TRBJ2-3; D call uncertain. Per germline, CDR1 SQVTM and CDR2 ANQGSEA. V was pared by 7 bases and J by 4 bases, with 15 bases between. The CDR3 contains 13 residues. The CDR3 bases are TGCAGCGGAACCGGGTCCCCCTCAGATACGCAGTATTTT. Translation gives CSGTGSPSDTQYF.

The chain carries TRBV7-6 and TRBJ2-3, with 8 bases identical to TRBD1. Germline V gene data show CDR1 as SGHVS and CDR2 as FNYEAQ. This CDR3 contains 15 residues. The trim removed 5 bases at V and 3 bases at J, leaving 7 bases unmatched. CDR3 residues: CASSPWTGKTDTQYF. CDR3 bases: TGTGCCAGCAGCCCATGGACAGGGAAAACAGATACGCAGTATTTT.

The V call is TRBV5-8, the J call TRBJ2-7, with D unresolved. This CDR3 contains 12 residues. The germline V gene encodes CDR1 SGHTS and CDR2 YDEGEE. Trimming took 4 bases from V and 0 from J, leaving 5 bases between them. CDR3 nucleotide sequence: TGTGCCAGCAGCCCTTACTCCTACGAGCAGTACTTC. It translates to CASSPYSYEQYF. The full variable domain, rest sourced from reference TRBV5-8 and TRBJ2-7, is EAGVTQSPTHLIKTRGQQATLRCSPISGHTSVYWYQQALGLGLQFLLWYDEGEERNRGNFPPRFSGRQFPNYSSELNVNALELEDSALYLCASSPYSYEQYFGPGTRLTVT.

The V gene is TRBV28, the J gene TRBJ1-5; TRBD1 agrees at 10 bases. The V gene's germline CDR1 is MDHEN and CDR2 SYDVKM. Trimming removed 5 bases from V and 1 base from J; junction bases left unmatched: 11. This CDR3 is 18 amino acids long. This chain's CDR3 is CASSAQGTGVGSNQPQHF. Here the CDR3 DNA reads TGTGCCAGCAGTGCACAAGGGACAGGGGTGGGGAGCAATCAGCCCCAGCATTTT.

The chain links TRBV18 to TRBJ1-5; D unresolved. The CDR3 runs 14 residues. Germline CDR1 KGHSH, CDR2 LQKENI. Trimming removed 6 bases at V and 3 bases at J, with 12 bases between. Here the CDR3 DNA reads TGTGCCAGCTCCCGAGCAGGTTACAATCAGCCCCAGCATTTT. Encoded protein: CASSRAGYNQPQHF.

This clone was seen a single time. The genes are TRBV24-1 and TRBJ1-2, with 9 bases that match TRBD1. The germline V gene encodes CDR1 KGHDR and CDR2 SFDVKD. The V segment lost 4 bases and the J segment 0 bases; nucleotides outside the gene matches: 8. This CDR3 has 17 amino acids. This chain's CDR3 is CATSDYTGGAANYGYTF. The CDR3 DNA sequence: TGTGCCACCAGTGACTATACAGGGGGCGCAGCTAACTATGGCTACACCTTC.

This chain uses TRBV29-1 with TRBJ1-1; 9 bases align to TRBD1. Germline V lookup: CDR1 SQVTM, CDR2 ANQGSEA. Trimming took 7 bases from V and 1 from J; bases not matched to a gene: 1. The CDR3 contains 12 residues. The CDR3 sequence: CSGDRENTEAFF. CDR3 coding DNA: TGCAGCGGGGACAGGGAGAACACTGAAGCTTTCTTT.

The chain recombines TRBV19 with TRBJ1-5; TRBD1 agrees at 9 bases. CDR1 and CDR2 from the germline V gene are LNHDA and SQIVND (reference sequence). The CDR3 consists of 16 residues. V shed 4 bases and J 2 bases; nucleotides not matched to a gene: 6. In nucleotides, the CDR3 is TGTGCCAGTAGTAGATGGGGACAGGGTGGCAATCAGCCCCAGCATTTT. Protein sequence: CASSRWGQGGNQPQHF.

V is TRBV3-1 (or the pseudogene TRBV3-2) and J is TRBJ1-5; D may be TRBD1 (6 bases). The germline V gene has CDR1 LGHDT and CDR2 YNNKEL (reference sequence). Trimming left V 1 base short and J 9 bases short, with 10 bases between. The CDR3 contains 13 residues. CDR3 residues: CASSQGTGRPQHF. The CDR3 coding sequence is TGTGCCAGCAGCCAAGGCACAGGGAGGCCCCAGCATTTT.